The 8 T cell receptor beta chains below all came from one sample that was sequenced in a study of blood T cell repertoires in COVID-19. Clones were read by immunoSEQ multiplex PCR, and TCRdb kept only the in-frame ones, dropping some. The sample contains roughly 240,000 clones, more than 75% of which appear only once. The sequenced sample was PBMCs or T cells enriched from blood (not recorded which). These TCRs come from a woman in her forties or fifties who had recovered from COVID-19.

The chain uses TRBV5-4 and TRBJ1-1; tentative D call: TRBD1 (5 bases). V lost 4 bases, J lost 11 bases, and 15 bases lay in between. Germline V gene lookup returns CDR1 SGHNT and CDR2 YYREEE (reference sequence). The CDR3 runs to 12 residues. CDR3 residues: CASSPAGGVAFF. The CDR3 DNA reads as TGTGCCAGCAGCCCGGCGGGGGGGGTGGCTTTCTTT.

The chain links TRBV6-6 to TRBJ2-3, with 7 positions matching TRBD2. Germline loops: CDR1 MNHNY, CDR2 SVGAGI (reference sequence). The CDR3 extends over 15 amino acids. V shed 4 bases and J 3 bases; nucleotides not matched to a gene: 7. The CDR3 region has the DNA TGTGCCAGCAGTTCAGCCCGGACTAGGACAGATACGCAGTATTTT. Translating it yields CASSSARTRTDTQYF.

This clone was recorded a few times. The chain joins TRBV18 to TRBJ1-1; D unclear. Germline V lookup: CDR1 KGHSH, CDR2 LQKENI. Trimming pared 0 bases from V and 2 bases from J, leaving 10 bases between. The CDR3 has 15 residues. CDR3: CASSPPRGLNTEAFF. The CDR3 nucleotides are TGTGCCAGCTCACCACCTCGGGGTCTAAACACTGAAGCTTTCTTT.

The chain couples TRBV6-5 to TRBJ1-5; 7 bases agree with TRBD1. Trimming cost V 4 bases and J 9 bases; bases outside gene matches: 12. The CDR3 totals 15 residues. Germline assignment: CDR1 MNHEY and CDR2 SVGAGI. The CDR3 here is CASSLDQGGSWPQHF. CDR3 sequence (DNA): TGTGCCAGCAGTTTGGACCAGGGGGGATCTTGGCCCCAGCATTTT.

This clone has only one observation. The rearrangement links TRBV7-9 to TRBJ1-1; 7 bases are a match to TRBD1. The CDR3 has 13 amino acids. The junction had 5 bases not matched to a gene; V was cut back by 5 bases and J by 5 bases. Germline V CDR1 and CDR2: SEHNR, FQNEAQ (reference sequence). In DNA form, the CDR3 reads TGTGCCAGCAGCCCAGGGACAGAAACTGAAGCTTTCTTT. It specifies CASSPGTETEAFF.

The DNA for the CDR3 is TGTGCCAGCAGCTTGATGGCTAGCCGGGATACGCAGTATTTT. This encodes CASSLMASRDTQYF. The chain recombines TRBV5-4 with TRBJ2-3; TRBD2 is a possible D gene (5 bases). The length of the CDR3 is 14 residues. V was clipped by 1 base and J by 6 bases, with 12 bases between them. From germline, CDR1 is SGHNT and CDR2 YYREEE (reference sequence).

The V call is TRBV4-1, the J call TRBJ1-5, with 8 bases identical to TRBD1. The junction had 5 bases not matched to a gene; V was cut back by 2 bases and J by 5 bases. The CDR3 extends over 15 amino acids. The germline CDR1 and CDR2 sequences are MGHRA and YSYEKL. The CDR3 loop is CASSQYGQGYQPQHF. CDR3 nucleotide sequence: TGCGCCAGCAGCCAATATGGACAGGGTTATCAGCCCCAGCATTTT.

The J gene is TRBJ1-3, the V gene TRBV28; D uncertain. The CDR3 is made up of 16 amino acids. Germline V CDR1 and CDR2: MDHEN, SYDVKM. Trimming removed 4 bases from V and 0 bases from J, with 13 bases in between. Here the CDR3 DNA reads TGTGCCAGCAGTTCCCCTCCTGAGAGCTCTGGAAACACCATATATTTT. The encoded protein is CASSSPPESSGNTIYF.